Shown below are 11 T cell receptor beta chains from a single sample sequenced in a study of blood T cells in healthy people across ages. Then a second PCR, running roughly 6 to 12 cycles, was carried out with a sample-barcoded 5' primer and a J-beta primer mix. From the 5' RACE reads, TCRdb called clonotypes with MiXCR, one entry per CDR3 protein. The data show about 1.4 million distinct CDR3 sequences, roughly 60% seen once. Sequenced sample: blood. Receptors originate from a man younger than 30 in good health.

This clonotype was counted a few times. J is TRBJ2-1 and V is TRBV20-1, with 12 bases matching TRBD2. Germline values: CDR1 DFQATT, CDR2 SNEGSKA (reference sequence). J gave up 0 bases and V 1 base, and 13 bases lay outside the gene matches. This CDR3 region has 20 residues. CDR3 nucleotide sequence: TGCAGTGCTAGAGCAAGGACTAGCGGGATCCTATACAGCTCCTACAATGAGCAGTTCTTC. Translated: CSARARTSGILYSSYNEQFF.

V gene TRBV3-1 combines with J gene TRBJ2-1, with D unclear. CDR1 and CDR2 from the germline V gene are LGHDT and YNNKEL (reference sequence). This CDR3 region has 15 residues. Deletions cut 0 bases from V and 0 bases from J, with 6 bases between. The DNA of the CDR3 is TGTGCCAGCAGCCAAGATCCCGCCTCCTACAATGAGCAGTTCTTC. Translation gives CASSQDPASYNEQFF.

The V call is TRBV7-6, the J call TRBJ2-3, with D perhaps matching TRBD1 (6 bases). V was clipped by 5 bases and J by 4 bases, with 19 bases between them. The CDR3 loop spans 16 amino acids. Germline V gene sequence: CDR1 SGHVS, CDR2 FNYEAQ. The CDR3 DNA sequence: TGTGCCAGCAGCCGAAGGACAGACCAAGATTCAGATACGCAGTATTTT. Protein: CASSRRTDQDSDTQYF.

This rearrangement joins TRBV10-1 to TRBJ1-1; D is perhaps TRBD1 (5 bases). The CDR3 spans 14 residues. Trimming shortened V by 6 bases and J by 3 bases, and 14 bases separated the two germline ends. Germline V gives CDR1 WNHNN, CDR2 SYGVQD (reference sequence). CDR3 coding DNA: TGCGCCAGCAGGGCCACCCTGGGGGACACTGAAGCTTTCTTT. Translation gives CASRATLGDTEAFF.

DNA for the CDR3: TGTGCCAGCAGCTTAAACGAAGACTCCTACGAGCAGTACTTC. Its protein is CASSLNEDSYEQYF. The chain combines TRBV7-7 with TRBJ2-7; D gene ambiguous. CDR3 length: 14 residues. Trimming removed 2 bases at V and 0 bases at J, with 8 bases between. Germline CDR1 reads SSHAT; CDR2 reads FNYEAQ (reference sequence).

This clonotype was seen a few times. The chain recombines TRBV27 with TRBJ2-1; 9 bases agree with TRBD2. The CDR3 runs to 14 residues. Germline CDR1 is MNHEY and CDR2 is SMNVEV (reference sequence). The trim removed 2 bases at V and 6 bases at J, leaving 2 bases unmatched. CDR3 sequence (DNA): TGTGCCAGCAGTTTAAAAGCGGGGGGCAATGAGCAGTTCTTC. It yields the protein CASSLKAGGNEQFF.

This chain uses TRBV6-2 or TRBV6-3 with TRBJ2-4; D is possibly TRBD1 (5 bases). The CDR3 is made up of 16 amino acids. V was cut by 0 bases and J by 13 bases, with 22 bases left in between. In germline, CDR1 is MNHEY, CDR2 SVGEGT. The CDR3 protein is CASSYSYDRRDNEQYF. Written as DNA, the CDR3 is TGTGCCAGCAGTTACTCGTACGACCGCAGGGATAATGAGCAGTACTTC.

The CDR3 DNA is TGTGCCAGCAGCCAAGGGGTTCGGGACGAAGGCTACAATGAGCAGTTCTTC. Its protein product is CASSQGVRDEGYNEQFF. The V and J genes are TRBV14 and TRBJ2-1; D is perhaps TRBD1 or TRBD2 (5 bases each). Per germline, CDR1 SGHDN and CDR2 FVKESK. Trimming stripped 1 base from V and 3 bases from J, with 16 bases between. CDR3 length: 17 amino acids. Full variable domain (outside the CDR3, taken from reference TRBV14 and TRBJ2-1): EAGVTQFPSHSVIEKGQTVTLRCDPISGHDNLYWYRRVMGKEIKFLLHFVKESKQDESGMPNNRFLAERTGGTYSTLKVQPAELEDSGVYFCASSQGVRDEGYNEQFFGPGTRLTVL.

In this sample, this clonotype turned up a few times. V usage is TRBV20-1 and J usage is TRBJ2-5, with no clear D. The CDR3 is made up of 13 amino acids. Germline values: CDR1 DFQATT, CDR2 SNEGSKA (reference sequence). Trimming removed 3 bases at V and 3 bases at J, with 11 bases between. Written as DNA, the CDR3 is TGCAGTGCTAGGGTTGCGGCTAAAGAGACCCAGTACTTC. Protein sequence: CSARVAAKETQYF.

As DNA, the CDR3 is TGTGCCACCAGTGACCTACCTGACAGGGGCCGTAGCACAGATACGCAGTATTTT. Its protein is CATSDLPDRGRSTDTQYF. This chain connects TRBV24-1 to TRBJ2-3, with TRBD1 matching over 8 bases. The CDR3 totals 18 residues. The germline V gene has CDR1 KGHDR and CDR2 SFDVKD. With 4 bases clipped from V and 0 bases from J, the junction kept 11 bases outside the gene matches.

CDR3 sequence reads: CASSSPRGTGQGMNTEAFF. CDR3 DNA sequence: TGTGCCAGCAGCTCCCCGAGAGGGACGGGACAGGGCATGAACACTGAAGCTTTCTTT. The chain carries TRBV7-9 and TRBJ1-1, with TRBD1 matching over 9 bases. V shed 4 bases and J 0 bases; nucleotides not matched to a gene: 15. There are 19 residues in the CDR3. Germline CDR1 SEHNR, CDR2 FQNEAQ (reference sequence). Variable domain in full (rest from reference TRBV7-9 and TRBJ1-1): DTGVSQNPRHKITKRGQNVTFRCDPISEHNRLYWYRQTLGQGPEFLTYFQNEAQLEKSRLLSDRFSAERPKGSFSTLEIQRTEQGDSAMYLCASSSPRGTGQGMNTEAFFGQGTRLTVV.